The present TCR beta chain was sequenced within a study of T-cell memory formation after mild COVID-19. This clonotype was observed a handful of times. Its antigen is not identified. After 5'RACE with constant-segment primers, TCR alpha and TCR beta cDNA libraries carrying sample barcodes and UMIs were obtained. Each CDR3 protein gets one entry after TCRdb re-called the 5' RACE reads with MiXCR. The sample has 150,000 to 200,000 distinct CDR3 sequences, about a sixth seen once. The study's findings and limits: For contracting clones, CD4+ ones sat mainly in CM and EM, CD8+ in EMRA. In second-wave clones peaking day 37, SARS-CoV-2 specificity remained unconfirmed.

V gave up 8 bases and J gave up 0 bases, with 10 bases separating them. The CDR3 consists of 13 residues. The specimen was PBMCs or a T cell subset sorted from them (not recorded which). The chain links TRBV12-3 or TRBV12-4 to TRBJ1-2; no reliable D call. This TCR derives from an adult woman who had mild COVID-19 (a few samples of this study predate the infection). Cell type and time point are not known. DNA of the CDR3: TGTGCCAGCTCCCCGGTTTCTAACTATGGCTACACCTTC. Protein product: CASSPVSNYGYTF.